A selection of T cell receptor beta chains follows, all from one sample in a study of cytomegalovirus exposure and HLA in healthy donors. Some clones are missing from TCRdb's copy, which holds only in-frame ones; the method was immunoSEQ multiplex PCR. Altogether some 130,000 clones are present, 60% to 80% being singletons, with the ten largest covering around 1.2%. Specimen: PBMCs. The receptors come from a man in his fifties in good health and CMV-seronegative. The CDR3 runs from the conserved cysteine through the conserved F or W. Fields, in order: CDR3 protein, CDR3 DNA, clone size, J gene, D gene, V gene. A D gene is named only where the DNA matches it firmly. Clone size is stated in some rows and not others, as once, few, many or a class when expanded.

CDR3: CASRSTGGPYEQYF
DNA: TGCGCCAGCAGATCGACAGGGGGCCCCTACGAGCAGTACTTC
size: .
J: TRBJ2-7
D: TRBD1
V: TRBV5-1

CDR3: CASSYSSGSNEQYF
DNA: TGCGCCAGCAGCTACAGTAGCGGGAGTAACGAGCAGTACTTC
size: .
J: TRBJ2-7
D: TRBD2
V: TRBV5-1

CDR3: CASSLGDRVFETQYF
DNA: TGTGCCAGCAGCTTAGGGGACAGGGTATTCGAGACCCAGTACTTC
size: .
J: TRBJ2-5
D: TRBD1
V: TRBV11-2

CDR3: CASSIRDRREAFF
DNA: TGTGCCAGCAGCATTCGGGACAGACGGGAAGCTTTCTTT
size: .
J: TRBJ1-1
D: TRBD1
V: TRBV11-2

CDR3: CASSLDRGFRGNEKLFF
DNA: TGCGCCAGCAGCCTGGACAGGGGGTTCAGGGGTAATGAAAAACTGTTTTTT
size: few
J: TRBJ1-4
D: TRBD1
V: TRBV4-1

CDR3: CASTSTGAIYNEQFF
DNA: TGTGCCAGCACCTCGACAGGGGCGATCTACAATGAGCAGTTCTTC
size: few
J: TRBJ2-1
D: TRBD1
V: TRBV2

CDR3: CASSSGRSRETQYF
DNA: TGCGCCAGCAGTAGCGGGAGAAGTCGGGAGACCCAGTACTTC
size: .
J: TRBJ2-5
D: TRBD2
V: TRBV5-1

CDR3: CASSPRTGGGFYEQYF
DNA: TGTGCCAGCAGCCCCCGGACAGGGGGCGGCTTCTACGAGCAGTACTTC
size: once
J: TRBJ2-7
D: TRBD1
V: TRBV7-9

CDR3: CASSQDLGQVQETQYF
DNA: TGCGCCAGCAGCCAAGATTTGGGACAGGTCCAAGAGACCCAGTACTTC
size: .
J: TRBJ2-5
D: TRBD1
V: TRBV4-1

CDR3: CASSGAGRSYTF
DNA: TGTGCCAGCAGTGGGGCAGGGCGAAGCTACACCTTC
size: .
J: TRBJ1-2
D: .
V: TRBV2

CDR3: CASSSGQGNQPQHF
DNA: TGTGCCAGCAGCTCGGGACAGGGAAATCAGCCCCAGCATTTT
size: .
J: TRBJ1-5
D: TRBD1
V: TRBV7-9

CDR3: CASSLSPDQPQHF
DNA: TGCGCCAGCAGCTTGTCTCCGGATCAGCCCCAGCATTTT
size: .
J: TRBJ1-5
D: .
V: TRBV5-1

CDR3: CASSISGNLGYEQYF
DNA: TGTGCCAGTAGTATATCAGGGAACCTTGGCTACGAGCAGTACTTC
size: .
J: TRBJ2-7
D: .
V: TRBV19

CDR3: CASSSRLAGVMETQYF
DNA: TGTGCCAGCAGCTCCCGACTAGCGGGAGTTATGGAGACCCAGTACTTC
size: .
J: TRBJ2-5
D: TRBD2
V: TRBV5-6

CDR3: CASSVQGTHEQYF
DNA: TGTGCCAGCAGTGTACAGGGGACCCACGAGCAGTACTTC
size: .
J: TRBJ2-7
D: TRBD1
V: TRBV6-1

CDR3: CASSTWTGASYEQYF
DNA: TGTGCCAGCAGTACGTGGACAGGGGCGTCCTACGAGCAGTACTTC
size: once
J: TRBJ2-7
D: TRBD1
V: TRBV27

CDR3: CASSPSPTPYNEQFF
DNA: TGTGCCAGCAGCCCCAGTCCCACCCCCTACAATGAGCAGTTCTTC
size: .
J: TRBJ2-1
D: .
V: TRBV9

CDR3: CASSFGGNTEAFF
DNA: TGTGCCAGCAGTTTTGGAGGGAATACTGAAGCTTTCTTT
size: .
J: TRBJ1-1
D: .
V: TRBV27

CDR3: CSANGVTGRINTEAFF
DNA: TGCAGCGCCAATGGGGTTACAGGGAGAATAAACACTGAAGCTTTCTTT
size: .
J: TRBJ1-1
D: .
V: TRBV29-1

CDR3: CASRGQGTFFNEQYF
DNA: TGTGCCAGCAGGGGACAGGGGACCTTCTTCAACGAGCAGTACTTC
size: .
J: TRBJ2-7
D: TRBD1
V: TRBV2

CDR3: CASSASGTSGRNTQYF
DNA: TGTGCCAGTAGTGCCTCCGGGACTAGCGGGAGGAATACGCAGTATTTT
size: few
J: TRBJ2-3
D: TRBD2
V: TRBV19

CDR3: CASSIPGRPNTEAFF
DNA: TGTGCCAGTAGTATCCCAGGCAGGCCGAACACTGAAGCTTTCTTT
size: few
J: TRBJ1-1
D: .
V: TRBV19

CDR3: CASSYEANTEAFF
DNA: TGTGCCAGCAGTTACGAGGCGAACACTGAAGCTTTCTTT
size: few
J: TRBJ1-1
D: .
V: TRBV6-5

CDR3: CASSLDQGNTEAFF
DNA: TGTGCCAGCAGCTTGGACCAGGGGAACACTGAAGCTTTCTTT
size: .
J: TRBJ1-1
D: .
V: TRBV5-4

CDR3: CASSLTSGRTDTQYF
DNA: TGCGCCAGCAGCCTAACTAGCGGGAGAACAGATACGCAGTATTTT
size: few
J: TRBJ2-3
D: TRBD2
V: TRBV5-1

CDR3: CASGTGQGWGVAIETQYF
DNA: TGTGCCTCTGGGACGGGACAGGGGTGGGGGGTCGCAATAGAGACCCAGTACTTC
size: .
J: TRBJ2-5
D: TRBD1
V: TRBV30

CDR3: CASSLLAGGTDTQYF
DNA: TGTGCCAGTAGCCTACTAGCGGGCGGCACAGATACGCAGTATTTT
size: .
J: TRBJ2-3
D: TRBD2
V: TRBV19

CDR3: CASRRGASGDTGELFF
DNA: TGTGCCAGCAGGAGGGGGGCTAGCGGGGATACCGGGGAGCTGTTTTTT
size: .
J: TRBJ2-2
D: TRBD2
V: TRBV9

CDR3: CSVTQGAGQHEQYF
DNA: TGCAGCGTTACCCAGGGGGCCGGACAACACGAGCAGTACTTC
size: once
J: TRBJ2-7
D: TRBD1
V: TRBV29-1

CDR3: CASSLGQAYNEQFF
DNA: TGTGCCAGCAGTTTAGGGCAGGCGTACAATGAGCAGTTCTTC
size: .
J: TRBJ2-1
D: .
V: TRBV28

CDR3: CASSPRTGKGYEQYF
DNA: TGCGCCAGCAGCCCCCGGACAGGGAAAGGCTACGAGCAGTACTTC
size: .
J: TRBJ2-7
D: TRBD1
V: TRBV5-1

CDR3: CASSGGGAGNEKLFF
DNA: TGTGCCAGCAGTGGGGGTGGAGCGGGTAATGAAAAACTGTTTTTT
size: once
J: TRBJ1-4
D: .
V: TRBV25-1

CDR3: CTSSQRLAGVPTDKGAQFF
DNA: TGCACCAGCAGCCAACGGCTAGCGGGAGTCCCTACCGATAAAGGTGCGCAGTTCTTC
size: .
J: TRBJ2-1
D: .
V: TRBV1

CDR3: CASSLGTKDTQYF
DNA: TGTGCCAGCAGCTTGGGGACTAAAGATACGCAGTATTTT
size: few
J: TRBJ2-3
D: .
V: TRBV5-4

CDR3: CAWKGQGKDTQYF
DNA: TGTGCCTGGAAGGGACAGGGGAAAGATACGCAGTATTTT
size: .
J: TRBJ2-3
D: TRBD1
V: TRBV30

CDR3: CASSGGGTGGVNEQFF
DNA: TGTGCCAGCAGCGGGGGAGGGACTGGGGGTGTGAATGAGCAGTTCTTC
size: .
J: TRBJ2-1
D: TRBD2
V: TRBV9

CDR3: CASKTGVHEQYF
DNA: TGTGCCAGCAAAACGGGAGTCCACGAGCAGTACTTC
size: .
J: TRBJ2-7
D: .
V: TRBV6-5

CDR3: CAISEISGGESDTQYF
DNA: TGTGCCATCAGTGAGATTAGCGGGGGCGAGTCAGATACGCAGTATTTT
size: once
J: TRBJ2-3
D: TRBD2
V: TRBV10-3

CDR3: CASRHRGAGELFF
DNA: TGTGCCAGTAGACATAGAGGAGCCGGGGAGCTGTTTTTT
size: few
J: TRBJ2-2
D: .
V: TRBV19

CDR3: CASSFLDSRLTQYF
DNA: TGCGCCAGCAGCTTTCTAGACAGCAGGTTGACCCAGTACTTC
size: once
J: TRBJ2-5
D: .
V: TRBV5-1

CDR3: CASPRLGLAGVRNEQFF
DNA: TGTGCCAGCCCTAGGTTAGGACTAGCGGGAGTAAGAAATGAGCAGTTCTTC
size: once
J: TRBJ2-1
D: TRBD2
V: TRBV28

CDR3: CASSVGQGITEAFF
DNA: TGTGCCAGCAGCGTGGGACAGGGGATCACTGAAGCTTTCTTT
size: few
J: TRBJ1-1
D: TRBD1
V: TRBV2

CDR3: CASSLLGLGDTDTQYF
DNA: TGCGCCAGCAGCTTGTTAGGGCTAGGGGACACAGATACGCAGTATTTT
size: once
J: TRBJ2-3
D: .
V: TRBV5-1

CDR3: CASSVGQTTEAFF
DNA: TGCGCCAGCAGTGTGGGCCAAACAACTGAAGCTTTCTTT
size: .
J: TRBJ1-1
D: .
V: TRBV10-2

CDR3: CATRRDRGLEETQYF
DNA: TGTGCCACCCGCCGGGACAGGGGGCTTGAAGAGACCCAGTACTTC
size: .
J: TRBJ2-5
D: TRBD1
V: TRBV7-9

CDR3: CASSTLWGDPSGNTIYF
DNA: TGTGCCAGCAGCACCCTTTGGGGGGACCCCTCTGGAAACACCATATATTTT
size: .
J: TRBJ1-3
D: .
V: TRBV7-6

CDR3: CASSPADGGGQPQHF
DNA: TGTGCCAGCAGCCCCGCCGATGGGGGAGGGCAGCCCCAGCATTTT
size: once
J: TRBJ1-5
D: .
V: TRBV9

CDR3: CASSYGTRVDEQFF
DNA: TGTGCCAGCAGTTACGGCACTAGGGTGGATGAGCAGTTCTTC
size: few
J: TRBJ2-1
D: .
V: TRBV6-6

CDR3: CASSLEVGLAADTQYF
DNA: TGTGCCAGCAGCTTAGAGGTCGGGCTAGCGGCAGATACGCAGTATTTT
size: .
J: TRBJ2-3
D: TRBD2
V: TRBV5-4

CDR3: CAISEMFNVRGGNTEAFF
DNA: TGTGCCATCAGTGAGATGTTTAACGTCCGCGGGGGGAACACTGAAGCTTTCTTT
size: .
J: TRBJ1-1
D: .
V: TRBV10-3

CDR3: CASSQDPTVSLLNTEAFF
DNA: TGCGCCAGCAGCCAAGACCCGACAGTAAGCTTATTGAACACTGAAGCTTTCTTT
size: few
J: TRBJ1-1
D: .
V: TRBV4-1

CDR3: CASSQVQGDLGYTF
DNA: TGCGCCAGCAGCCAGGTACAGGGGGACTTGGGCTACACCTTC
size: .
J: TRBJ1-2
D: TRBD1
V: TRBV4-1

CDR3: CSVAPLWGTGYGYTF
DNA: TGCAGCGTTGCGCCCCTTTGGGGCACAGGCTATGGCTACACCTTC
size: .
J: TRBJ1-2
D: .
V: TRBV29-1

CDR3: CASTPFGSGKSYNEQFF
DNA: TGTGCCAGCACCCCTTTTGGTAGCGGGAAGAGCTACAATGAGCAGTTCTTC
size: .
J: TRBJ2-1
D: TRBD2
V: TRBV28

CDR3: CASSSQQGAPGELFF
DNA: TGTGCCAGCAGCTCCCAACAGGGGGCGCCCGGGGAGCTGTTTTTT
size: .
J: TRBJ2-2
D: TRBD1
V: TRBV9

CDR3: CASSLGQGEYTQYF
DNA: TGTGCCAGCAGCTTAGGGCAGGGGGAATATACGCAGTATTTT
size: .
J: TRBJ2-3
D: TRBD1
V: TRBV7-3

CDR3: CASSVNSGSPDTQYF
DNA: TGTGCCAGCAGCGTCAATAGCGGGAGCCCAGATACGCAGTATTTT
size: .
J: TRBJ2-3
D: TRBD2
V: TRBV9

CDR3: CASSEMRANEKLFF
DNA: TGTGCCAGCAGTGAAATGCGGGCTAATGAAAAACTGTTTTTT
size: .
J: TRBJ1-4
D: .
V: TRBV2

CDR3: CASSTGLAGPYNEQFF
DNA: TGTGCCAGCAGCACCGGACTAGCGGGACCCTACAATGAGCAGTTCTTC
size: .
J: TRBJ2-1
D: TRBD2
V: TRBV6-4